This T cell receptor (beta chain) is from a study of Graves' ophthalmopathy and Graves' hyperthyroidism. All donors with ophthalmopathy were recorded as having moderate-to-severe activity, CAS ≥3, NOSPECS ≥4 and a duration under 3 months. Patients with other autoimmune diseases, uncontrolled infections, pregnancy or lactation were excluded. The CDR3 spans 14 residues. Trimming stripped 8 bases from V and 5 bases from J, with 18 bases between. Germline values: CDR1 SNHLY, CDR2 FYNNEI. RNA transcripts provided the template for amplifying TCR beta CDR3 regions. An opening RT-PCR round employed HTBI primers and preceded a second-round multiplex PCR. MiXCR was run by TCRdb on the multiplex PCR reads, yielding one entry per CDR3 protein. Of 650,000 to 900,000 distinct CDR3 sequences listed, 35% to 50% are singletons.

The sequencing sample was made of peripheral blood. The genes are TRBV2 and TRBJ2-5, with D possibly being TRBD2 (5 bases). This receptor was taken from an adult man with Graves' ophthalmopathy. For the CDR3, the DNA is TGTGCCAGCTTGGACTCCACCCTGGGGGAGACCCAGTACTTC. Its protein product is CASLDSTLGETQYF.